The 14 T cell receptor beta chains given below trace back to one sample, sequenced in a study of blood T cell repertoires in COVID-19. Sequencing used immunoSEQ multiplex PCR; TCRdb keeps in-frame clones, though not all of them. The table includes 200,000 to 250,000 clones, 85% to 90% detected once. The material sequenced was peripheral blood. The origin of the receptors is a woman aged 55-75 years with acute or convalescent COVID-19.

This clone was seen more than once but under ten times. The rearrangement joins TRBV7-8 to TRBJ2-3; D is possibly TRBD1 (7 bases). The CDR3 contains 15 residues. Germline V gene sequence: CDR1 SGHVS, CDR2 FQNEAQ. V lost 5 bases and J 4 bases, leaving 16 bases between the germline ends. The CDR3 region is CASSPAGGIADTQYF. For the CDR3, the DNA is TGTGCCAGCAGCCCGGCAGGGGGGATCGCAGATACGCAGTATTTT.

The gene calls are TRBV6-2 or TRBV6-3 and TRBJ2-7; the match to TRBD2 covers 7 bases. The CDR3 totals 14 residues. V dropped 2 bases and J dropped 1; count of bases not matched to a gene: 2. From germline, CDR1 is MNHEY and CDR2 SVGEGT. CDR3 loop: CASSYPSGSYEQYF. The CDR3 DNA sequence: TGTGCCAGCAGTTACCCTAGCGGTTCCTACGAGCAGTACTTC.

V and J are TRBV4-3 and TRBJ2-1, with 11 positions matching TRBD2. Per germline, CDR1 LGHNA and CDR2 YSLEER. Trimming cost V 3 bases and J 9 bases; bases outside gene matches: 16. CDR3 length: 18 amino acids. The CDR3 bases are TGCGCCAGCAGCCAGGGACATAGCGGGAGGGCCAGTTGGGGTGAGCAGTTCTTC. The encoded protein is CASSQGHSGRASWGEQFF.

V gene TRBV2 combines with J gene TRBJ2-3, with D possibly TRBD1 on 5 matching bases. The V end lost 6 bases, the J end lost 6 bases, and 19 bases lay between the germline ends. Germline CDR1 reads SNHLY; CDR2 reads FYNNEI. The CDR3 runs 15 residues. The CDR3 sequence: CASRARARATDTQYF. The DNA of the CDR3 is TGTGCCAGCAGGGCCAGGGCGAGAGCTACGGATACGCAGTATTTT.

A single count supports this clone. The rearrangement uses TRBV6-5 and TRBJ2-1; no firm D call. V lost 5 bases to trimming and J lost 7 bases, with 9 bases between them. The CDR3 is 12 residues long. Germline V gene data show CDR1 as MNHEY and CDR2 as SVGAGI. The CDR3 DNA is TGTGCCAGCAGTATAACTTGGAATGAGCAGTTCTTC. The encoded protein is CASSITWNEQFF.

The chain has TRBV5-4 and TRBJ2-1, with 8 bases aligning to TRBD1. After removal of 3 bases from V and 2 bases from J, the junction contained 4 bases not matched to a gene. The CDR3 extends over 15 amino acids. Per germline, CDR1 SGHNT and CDR2 YYREEE (reference sequence). As DNA, the CDR3 is TGTGCCAGCAGCTCGGGGACAGGCGCCTACAATGAGCAGTTCTTC. Translation gives CASSSGTGAYNEQFF.

V is TRBV28 and J is TRBJ1-5; 9 bases align to TRBD1. V lost 3 bases and J lost 0; bases outside the gene matches: 12. Germline loops: CDR1 MDHEN, CDR2 SYDVKM. The CDR3 has 19 residues. This CDR3 reads CASSFSPSTGGFSNQPQHF. The CDR3 nucleotides read TGTGCCAGCAGTTTTTCACCCAGCACAGGGGGCTTTAGCAATCAGCCCCAGCATTTT.

The genes are TRBV5-1 and TRBJ2-5; TRBD2 is a possible D gene (5 bases). This CDR3 region has 14 residues. V was clipped by 2 bases and J by 6 bases, with 14 bases between them. Germline CDR1 is SGHRS and CDR2 is YFSETQ. CDR3 sequence reads: CASSLLDGGQTQYF. The CDR3 DNA follows: TGCGCCAGCAGCTTACTCGACGGCGGGCAGACCCAGTACTTC.

The V gene is TRBV7-2, the J gene TRBJ1-5; no clear D gene. V was trimmed by 5 bases and J by 4 bases, leaving 9 bases between them. The CDR3 is 13 residues long. Germline CDR1 reads SGHTA; CDR2 reads FQGNSA. This CDR3 reads CASSHSRNQPQHF. The CDR3 coding sequence is TGTGCCAGCAGCCATTCTAGGAATCAGCCCCAGCATTTT.

This clone was counted a single time. This rearrangement joins TRBV5-5 to TRBJ1-2; no firm D call. The CDR3 contains 13 residues. Germline V gene data show CDR1 as SGHKS and CDR2 as YYEKEE (reference sequence). The germline V and J ends were trimmed by 0 bases and 6 bases, with 9 bases remaining between them. The CDR3 protein is CASSLGTLNGYTF. The CDR3 coding sequence is TGTGCCAGCAGCTTGGGCACTTTAAATGGCTACACCTTC.

J is TRBJ2-2 and V is TRBV19, with 11 bases fitting TRBD2. Germline CDR1 is LNHDA and CDR2 is SQIVND (reference sequence). The junction had 9 bases not matched to a gene; V was cut back by 6 bases and J by 6 bases. This CDR3 has 16 residues. This CDR3 is CASSPRVLAGAGELFF. CDR3 coding DNA: TGTGCCAGTAGCCCCCGGGTACTAGCGGGAGCCGGGGAGCTGTTTTTT.

V gene TRBV19 combines with J gene TRBJ1-5, with D uncertain. The V end lost 2 bases, the J end lost 3 bases, and 11 bases lay between the germline ends. CDR3 length: 15 amino acids. The germline CDR1 and CDR2 sequences are LNHDA and SQIVND (reference sequence). The CDR3 DNA is TGTGCCAGTAGTATAACATCGATGTACAATCAGCCCCAGCATTTT. This gives the protein CASSITSMYNQPQHF.

The rearrangement links TRBV28 to TRBJ1-5; 9 bases match TRBD1. CDR3 size: 15 residues. Per germline, CDR1 MDHEN and CDR2 SYDVKM. The V and J ends lost 6 bases and 3 bases, in that order; junction bases with no gene match: 6. The CDR3 reads CASSHGTGFNQPQHF. The CDR3 bases are TGTGCCAGCAGCCACGGGACAGGGTTCAATCAGCCCCAGCATTTT. Together with reference TRBV28 and TRBJ1-5, the CDR3 gives the full variable domain: DVKVTQSSRYLVKRTGEKVFLECVQDMDHENMFWYRQDPGLGLRLIYFSYDVKMKEKGDIPEGYSVSREKKERFSLILESASTNQTSMYLCASSHGTGFNQPQHFGDGTRLSIL.

The chain links TRBV11-3 to TRBJ2-1, with TRBD1 as a possible D gene (6 bases). V gave up 4 bases and J gave up 0 bases, with 13 bases separating them. Germline CDR1 reads SGHNT; CDR2 reads YENEEA. CDR3 size: 16 residues. CDR3 sequence reads: CASSSGQINSYNEQFF. CDR3 DNA: TGTGCCAGCAGCTCCGGACAGATCAACTCCTACAATGAGCAGTTCTTC. The full variable domain, rest sourced from reference TRBV11-3 and TRBJ2-1, is EAGVVQSPRYKIIEKKQPVAFWCNPISGHNTLYWYLQNLGQGPELLIRYENEEAVDDSQLPKDRFSAERLKGVDSTLKIQPAELGDSAVYLCASSSGQINSYNEQFFGPGTRLTVL.